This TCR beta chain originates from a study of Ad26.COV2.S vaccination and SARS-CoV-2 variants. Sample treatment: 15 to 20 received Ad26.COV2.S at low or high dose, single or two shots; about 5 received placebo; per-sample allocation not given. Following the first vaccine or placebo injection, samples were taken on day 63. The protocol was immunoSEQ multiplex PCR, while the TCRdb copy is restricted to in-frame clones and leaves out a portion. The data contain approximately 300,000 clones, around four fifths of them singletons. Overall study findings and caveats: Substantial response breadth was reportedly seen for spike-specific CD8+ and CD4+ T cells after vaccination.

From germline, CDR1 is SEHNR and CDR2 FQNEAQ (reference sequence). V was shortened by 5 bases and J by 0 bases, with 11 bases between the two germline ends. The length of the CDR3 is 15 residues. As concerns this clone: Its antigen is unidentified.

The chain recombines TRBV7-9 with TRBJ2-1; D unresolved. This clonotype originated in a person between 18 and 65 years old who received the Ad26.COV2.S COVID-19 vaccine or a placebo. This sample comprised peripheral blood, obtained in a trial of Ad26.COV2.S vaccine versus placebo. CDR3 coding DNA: TGTGCCAGCAGCCGTGGCGGTAGCTCCTACAATGAGCAGTTCTTC. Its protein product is CASSRGGSSYNEQFF.